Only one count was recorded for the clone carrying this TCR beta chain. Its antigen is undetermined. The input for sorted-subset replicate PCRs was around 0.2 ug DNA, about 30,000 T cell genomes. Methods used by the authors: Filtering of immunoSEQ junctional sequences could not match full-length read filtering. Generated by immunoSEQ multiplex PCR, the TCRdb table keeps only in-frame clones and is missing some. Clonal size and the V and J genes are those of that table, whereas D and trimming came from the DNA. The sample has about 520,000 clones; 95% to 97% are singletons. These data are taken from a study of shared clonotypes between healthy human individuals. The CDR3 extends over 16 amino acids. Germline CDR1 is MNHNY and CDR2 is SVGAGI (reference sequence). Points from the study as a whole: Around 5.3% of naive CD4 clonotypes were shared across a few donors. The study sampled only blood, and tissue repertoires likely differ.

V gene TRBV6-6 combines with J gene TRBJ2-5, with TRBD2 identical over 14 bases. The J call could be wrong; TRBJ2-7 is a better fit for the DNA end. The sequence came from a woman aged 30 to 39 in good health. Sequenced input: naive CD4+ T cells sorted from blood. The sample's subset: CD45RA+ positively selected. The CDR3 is CASSTGTSGSSYEQYF. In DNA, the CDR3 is TGTGCCAGCAGTACCGGGACTAGCGGGAGTTCCTACGAGCAGTACTTC.